The 3 T cell receptor beta chains below all came from one sample that was sequenced in a study of blood T cell repertoires in COVID-19. Libraries were prepared by immunoSEQ multiplex PCR; TCRdb keeps only in-frame clonotypes and omits some of them. Of over 150,000 clones listed, 70% to 90% are singletons. Input material: peripheral blood. These receptors were collected from a man over 45 who had recovered from COVID-19.

This chain joins TRBV7-2 and TRBJ1-6; no firm D call. CDR3 length: 14 residues. V lost 3 bases and J lost 5, with 8 bases in between. Looked up from germline, CDR1 is SGHTA and CDR2 is FQGNSA. CDR3 residues: CASSFNTNNSPLHF. In nucleotides, the CDR3 is TGTGCCAGCAGCTTTAACACTAATAATTCACCCCTCCACTTT.

The rearrangement uses TRBV5-8 and TRBJ2-7; D possibly corresponds to TRBD2 (5 bases). In germline, CDR1 is SGHTS, CDR2 YDEGEE. The length of the CDR3 is 12 residues. The V and J ends lost 5 bases and 4 bases respectively, with 10 bases between them. CDR3 sequence reads: CASRPDSYEQYF. DNA for the CDR3: TGTGCCAGCAGACCGGACTCTTACGAGCAGTACTTC.

This sequence joins TRBV27 and TRBJ2-1, with a possible D match to TRBD2 (5 bases). CDR1 is MNHEY and CDR2 is SMNVEV in the germline V gene (reference sequence). This CDR3 has 16 amino acids. V lost 3 bases and J lost 0, with 12 bases in between. As DNA, the CDR3 is TGTGCCAGCAGTTTCCTGAGCGGCAGCTCCTACAATGAGCAGTTCTTC. Encoded protein: CASSFLSGSSYNEQFF.